These 16 T cell receptor beta chains were sequenced from one sample in a study of blood T cell repertoires in COVID-19. TCRdb's copy holds only in-frame clones and misses some; the assay was immunoSEQ multiplex PCR. Altogether 150,000 to 200,000 clones are present, about 74% being singletons, with the ten largest covering 3%. The specimen sequenced was peripheral blood. The receptors originated from a woman of 80 years or more with acute or convalescent COVID-19.

The CDR3 loop reads CASSMDRGPTGYTF. The CDR3 DNA is TGTGCCAGCAGCATGGACAGGGGGCCGACGGGCTACACCTTC. The chain combines TRBV5-4 with TRBJ1-2; 11 bases fit TRBD1. There are 14 residues in the CDR3. CDR1 and CDR2 from the germline V gene are SGHNT and YYREEE (reference sequence). The J segment lost 8 bases and the V segment lost 4 bases, leaving 7 bases of the junction unmatched.

The table lists this clone with a count of one. V and J are TRBV29-1 and TRBJ1-3; D is possibly TRBD1 (5 bases). V gave up 5 bases and J gave up 4 bases, with 15 bases separating them. Per the germline V gene, CDR1 is SQVTM and CDR2 is ANQGSEA. The CDR3 is made up of 14 amino acids. The CDR3 DNA sequence: TGCAGCGTTTTGGAGCGGGACTCGGGAAACACCATATATTTT. Translating it yields CSVLERDSGNTIYF. Filled out from reference TRBV29-1 and TRBJ1-3, the complete variable domain reads SAVISQKPSRDICQRGTSLTIQCQVDSQVTMMFWYRQQPGQSLTLIATANQGSEATYESGFVIDKFPISRPNLTFSTLTVSNMSPEDSSIYLCSVLERDSGNTIYFGEGSWLTVV.

This clone occurred a few times. The rearrangement joins TRBV10-2 to TRBJ2-4; D may be TRBD2 (5 bases). V was pared by 3 bases and J by 0 bases, with 9 bases between. This CDR3 is built from 15 residues. CDR1 and CDR2 (germline): WSHSY, SAAADI. CDR3 sequence: CASSDPDLAKNIQYF. CDR3 coding DNA: TGCGCCAGCAGTGATCCGGACTTAGCCAAAAACATTCAGTACTTC.

V and J are TRBV19 and TRBJ1-5, with unresolved D. The CDR3 has 13 residues. The germline V and J ends were trimmed by 9 bases and 2 bases, with 11 bases remaining between them. Germline CDR1 is LNHDA and CDR2 is SQIVND (reference sequence). In DNA form, the CDR3 reads TGTGCCAGCGAACCCCAGGGCAATCAGCCCCAGCATTTT. Protein sequence: CASEPQGNQPQHF.

V is TRBV6-2 or TRBV6-3 and J is TRBJ2-1, with 9 positions matching TRBD2. The CDR3 consists of 15 residues. Germline assignment: CDR1 MNHEY and CDR2 SVGEGT. V lost 4 bases, J lost 3 bases, and 4 bases stayed unmatched. The CDR3 sequence is CASSSRTSDYNEQFF. The CDR3, as DNA: TGTGCCAGCAGTTCCAGGACTAGCGACTACAATGAGCAGTTCTTC.

CDR3 amino acids: CASSYSGTGRGYEQYF. In DNA form, the CDR3 reads TGTGCCAGCAGTTACTCGGGGACAGGGAGAGGCTACGAGCAGTACTTC. The V gene is TRBV6-2 or TRBV6-3, the J gene TRBJ2-7, with 9 bases lining up with TRBD1. This CDR3 is built from 16 residues. CDR1 and CDR2 (germline): MNHEY, SVGEGT. Trimming removed 0 bases from V and 3 bases from J; junction bases left unmatched: 6.

This clone was found a few times. The CDR3, as DNA: TGTGCCAGCAGCTTTCAAGCGGGAGTCTACAATGAGCAGTTCTTC. Protein product: CASSFQAGVYNEQFF. The J gene is TRBJ2-1, the V gene TRBV7-9, with 8 positions matching TRBD2. Germline CDR1 is SEHNR and CDR2 is FQNEAQ (reference sequence). V shed 3 bases and J 3 bases; nucleotides not matched to a gene: 4. The CDR3 is 15 amino acids.

V is TRBV5-1 and J is TRBJ2-7; perhaps TRBD1 as D (6 bases). The CDR3 covers 16 residues. Trimming shortened V by 3 bases and J by 2 bases, and 18 bases separated the two germline ends. Germline values: CDR1 SGHRS, CDR2 YFSETQ. CDR3 DNA: TGCGCCAGCAGCTCCCTCCCCTGGACAGCAACCTACGAGCAGTACTTC. It yields the protein CASSSLPWTATYEQYF.

The rearrangement links TRBV27 to TRBJ2-3; no firm D call. The V end was cut by 4 bases, the J end by 2 bases, with 4 bases between. Germline assignment: CDR1 MNHEY and CDR2 SMNVEV (reference sequence). The CDR3 runs 12 residues. This CDR3 reads CASSSFTDTQYF. The CDR3 DNA is TGTGCCAGCAGTTCCTTCACAGATACGCAGTATTTT.

This chain uses TRBV10-3 with TRBJ2-7; 14 nucleotides align to TRBD2. From germline, CDR1 is ENHRY and CDR2 SYGVKD. The CDR3 length is 17 residues. V dropped 4 bases and J dropped 2; count of bases not matched to a gene: 7. The CDR3 DNA follows: TGTGCCATCAGTGCCGGGACTAGCGGGAGCATTGCCTACGAGCAGTACTTC. This translates into CAISAGTSGSIAYEQYF.

A word on this clone: Other DNA sequences in this sample translate to the same CDR3. The chain is built from TRBV5-1 and TRBJ1-1; 8 nucleotides align to TRBD1. CDR1 and CDR2 (germline): SGHRS, YFSETQ. V was clipped by 4 bases and J by 1 base; unmatched bases: 3. The CDR3 runs to 14 residues. CDR3 sequence: CASSGGTGNTEAFF. The DNA of the CDR3 is TGCGCCAGCAGCGGGGGGACAGGGAACACTGAAGCTTTCTTT.

The rearrangement uses TRBV19 and TRBJ2-1; 14 nucleotides align to TRBD2. This CDR3 comprises 18 residues. Per germline, CDR1 LNHDA and CDR2 SQIVND (reference sequence). Losses at the gene ends were 4 bases for V and 1 base for J; bases not matched to a gene: 6. The CDR3 spells CASSRGLAGGSSYNEQFF. CDR3 nucleotide sequence: TGTGCCAGTAGTAGAGGACTAGCGGGGGGCTCTTCCTACAATGAGCAGTTCTTC.

The chain links TRBV28 to TRBJ1-2, with D tentatively TRBD1 (5 bases). The CDR3 has 14 amino acids. The V gene lost 4 bases and the J gene lost 8 bases, with 17 bases spanning the gap. Germline lookup yields CDR1 MDHEN and CDR2 SYDVKM. The CDR3 coding sequence is TGTGCCAGCAGTTCGAGTAGCAGGGAAGAAGGCTACACCTTC. Protein sequence: CASSSSSREEGYTF.

The V call is TRBV11-3, the J call TRBJ2-1; D is perhaps TRBD2 (5 bases). The CDR3 runs to 14 residues. Germline-derived CDR1 and CDR2 are SGHNT and YENEEA. Trimming shortened V by 0 bases and J by 8 bases, and 11 bases separated the two germline ends. The DNA of the CDR3 is TGTGCCAGCAGCTTAGATAGTAGGGAGTATGAGCAGTTCTTC. Its translation: CASSLDSREYEQFF. Using reference TRBV11-3 and TRBJ2-1 for the parts outside the CDR3, the full variable domain is EAGVVQSPRYKIIEKKQPVAFWCNPISGHNTLYWYLQNLGQGPELLIRYENEEAVDDSQLPKDRFSAERLKGVDSTLKIQPAELGDSAVYLCASSLDSREYEQFFGPGTRLTVL.

The chain combines TRBV6-6 with TRBJ1-5; 9 bases map to TRBD1. Germline V gene lookup returns CDR1 MNHNY and CDR2 SVGAGI (reference sequence). The CDR3 loop spans 15 amino acids. V lost 7 bases and J lost 5; bases outside the gene matches: 9. The CDR3 reads CASTTTGGRDQPQHF. For the CDR3, the DNA is TGTGCCAGCACCACCACAGGGGGCAGGGATCAGCCCCAGCATTTT.

The chain recombines TRBV5-1 with TRBJ1-4; D gene unclear. The CDR3 is made up of 13 amino acids. Looked up from germline, CDR1 is SGHRS and CDR2 is YFSETQ. The germline V and J ends were trimmed by 0 bases and 4 bases, with 4 bases remaining between them. DNA of the CDR3: TGCGCCAGCAGCTTGGACAGTAATGAAAAACTGTTTTTT. Its translation: CASSLDSNEKLFF.